This is a list of T cell receptor beta chains from one sample in a study of glioma-infiltrating T cells after dendritic cell vaccination. Sequencing used immunoSEQ multiplex PCR; TCRdb keeps in-frame clones, though not all of them. Altogether about 92,000 clones are present, under 90% being singletons, with the ten largest covering 15% to 19%. Sequencing was performed on blood, taken before dendritic cell vaccination. All receptors come from a human donor with glioblastoma. CDR3s include the opening cysteine and the closing phenylalanine or tryptophan. A D gene is named only where the DNA matches it firmly. Some rows have no size entry. The others give once, few or many, or a class for an expanded clone.

TRBV27	TRBD1	TRBJ2-7	.	13	CASSSGQADEQYF
TRBV11-2	TRBD1	TRBJ2-6	.	18	CASSLGGRGRSGANVLTF
TRBV28	TRBD1	TRBJ2-5	.	15	CASSDGTGYRETQYF
TRBV7-9	TRBD1	TRBJ2-3	.	16	CASSLVGTGGTDTQYF
TRBV7-2	.	TRBJ2-1	.	14	CASSLGGNYNEQFF
TRBV19	.	TRBJ2-1	.	17	CASSSGAGKLSYNEQFF
TRBV7-6	TRBD2	TRBJ2-1	once	18	CASSLGFSGGPGGNEQFF
TRBV7-6	.	TRBJ1-5	.	15	CASSLEQGGVGAQHF
TRBV2	.	TRBJ1-5	.	12	CASSVQDQPQHF
TRBV11-2	TRBD2	TRBJ2-5	.	18	CASSRSEGFRTSLETQYF
TRBV5-4	.	TRBJ1-1	.	17	CASSLAVKGNQNTEAFF
TRBV6-6	.	TRBJ1-2	.	15	CASTGGGSAYYGYTF
TRBV23-1	.	TRBJ1-2	.	17	CASSQSIPLQGSNGYTF
TRBV2	.	TRBJ2-1	.	16	CASSEGGGTFYNEQFF
TRBV5-1	TRBD1	TRBJ2-1	.	13	CASSLRQGDEQFF
TRBV5-1	.	TRBJ2-5	.	15	CASSPGRGNRETQYF
TRBV27	TRBD1	TRBJ2-7	.	14	CAGSRTTGVHEQYF
TRBV25-1	.	TRBJ2-1	.	13	CASSPSSKDEQFF
TRBV14	TRBD2	TRBJ2-7	once	15	CASSQESSGSYEQYF
TRBV27	TRBD2	TRBJ2-1	.	15	CASSFYGLGINEQFF
TRBV27	.	TRBJ1-1	.	14	CASSLQGSNTEAFF
TRBV5-1	TRBD2	TRBJ2-7	.	15	CASSLSSGSSYEQYF
TRBV6-5	TRBD2	TRBJ2-7	.	16	CASSYSKAGGFYEQYF
TRBV7-8	.	TRBJ2-7	.	15	CASSLGGTPTYEQYF
TRBV6-5	TRBD1	TRBJ1-2	.	15	CASSSAGTGAYGYTF
TRBV7-9	.	TRBJ2-5	.	14	CASSFADRQETQYF
TRBV5-1	.	TRBJ2-1	once	14	CASSSWDGGNEQFF
TRBV27	TRBD2	TRBJ2-3	.	21	CASSPRGLAGVGSPSTDTQYF
TRBV11-3	TRBD2	TRBJ2-7	.	15	CASSLSRGTSGKQYF
TRBV28	.	TRBJ2-7	.	13	CASSLGGPYEQYF
TRBV5-1	.	TRBJ2-2	.	16	CASSLGHADLTGELFF
TRBV7-9	TRBD1	TRBJ1-1	once	15	CASSSGQVMNTEAFF
TRBV5-6	TRBD2	TRBJ2-1	.	16	CASSLGLAGGLDEQFF
TRBV7-9	.	TRBJ2-4	.	17	CASSTTGPLGAKNIQYF
TRBV28	.	TRBJ1-1	.	13	CASSPVRSTEAFF
TRBV19	TRBD1	TRBJ1-2	.	15	CASSTTGNAGYGYTF
TRBV5-4	TRBD2	TRBJ2-7	.	14	CASSARGGAREQYF
TRBV7-6	.	TRBJ2-1	.	14	CASSLGGVYNEQFF
TRBV15	TRBD1	TRBJ1-2	.	14	CATSTRGRYYGYTF
TRBV5-5	.	TRBJ1-1	.	11	CASSFGREAFF
TRBV27	TRBD2	TRBJ2-7	.	16	CASSPPPGLAAYEQYF
TRBV7-2	TRBD1	TRBJ2-4	.	17	CASSPPRTGLFKNIQYF
TRBV5-4	TRBD1	TRBJ2-6	.	16	CASHSDRASGANVLTF
TRBV28	.	TRBJ2-1	.	14	CASSAPSSYNEQFF
TRBV19	.	TRBJ2-3	.	13	CASSIKLAHTQYF